This passage covers 16 T cell receptor beta chains from one sample sequenced in a study of blood T cell repertoires in COVID-19. Produced via immunoSEQ multiplex PCR; TCRdb's table is partial and in-frame only. The top ten clones hold 2.9% of a sample with some 310,000 clones, 90% of them seen once. Sample: peripheral blood. The receptors originated from a woman in her 30s with COVID-19, enrolled during active disease.

The chain couples TRBV19 to TRBJ2-1, with 8 bases identical to TRBD2. V lost 5 bases to trimming and J lost 3 bases; unmatched junction nucleotides: 9. CDR3 size: 16 residues. Germline lookup yields CDR1 LNHDA and CDR2 SQIVND (reference sequence). DNA for the CDR3: TGTGCCAGTAGTGGATATAGCGGGAAGTTCTACAATGAGCAGTTCTTC. Residues: CASSGYSGKFYNEQFF. Based on the CDR3 plus reference TRBV19 and TRBJ2-1, the full variable domain is DGGITQSPKYLFRKEGQNVTLSCEQNLNHDAMYWYRQDPGQGLRLIYYSQIVNDFQKGDIAEGYSVSREKKESFPLTVTSAQKNPTAFYLCASSGYSGKFYNEQFFGPGTRLTVL.

The chain couples TRBV6-1 to TRBJ1-1, with 10 nucleotides matching TRBD1. Germline trimming cut 3 bases from V and 5 bases from J; bases unmatched to any gene: 15. Germline CDR1 reads MNHNS; CDR2 reads SASEGT. The CDR3 has 18 amino acids. As DNA, the CDR3 is TGTGCCAGCAGTGATAGGGGTACCGGGACAGGGGAAGGAACTGAAGCTTTCTTT. It specifies CASSDRGTGTGEGTEAFF.

This chain links TRBV18 with TRBJ1-5, with D perhaps TRBD1 (5 bases). V was clipped by 2 bases and J by 6 bases, with 17 bases between them. This CDR3 contains 16 residues. Germline CDR1 is KGHSH and CDR2 is LQKENI. The CDR3 region has the DNA TGTGCCAGCTCACCAATCGGTGGGGCTGATGGTCAGCCCCAGCATTTT. Its translation is CASSPIGGADGQPQHF.

This clone has a single count. The J gene is TRBJ1-5, the V gene TRBV19, with D tentatively TRBD1 (5 bases). With 9 bases removed from V and 0 bases from J, the gap between germline ends came to 15 bases. Germline lookup yields CDR1 LNHDA and CDR2 SQIVND (reference sequence). The CDR3 length is 15 residues. The CDR3 region has the DNA TGTGCCAGCTCTCAGCGGGACTATAGCAATCAGCCCCAGCATTTT. This encodes CASSQRDYSNQPQHF.

The count of this clone is one. The chain carries TRBV12-3 or TRBV12-4 and TRBJ1-1, with D uncertain. Trimming shortened V by 8 bases and J by 5 bases, and 15 bases separated the two germline ends. The CDR3 runs 13 residues. CDR3 in amino acids: CASGPGKDTEAFF. CDR3 nucleotide sequence: TGTGCCAGCGGCCCCGGGAAGGATACTGAAGCTTTCTTT.

The chain uses TRBV28 and TRBJ2-1, with 8 bases aligning to TRBD1. This CDR3 is 14 amino acids long. Trimming at V came to 7 bases and at J to 5 bases, leaving 7 bases not matched to a gene. Germline values: CDR1 MDHEN, CDR2 SYDVKM. For the CDR3, the DNA is TGTGCCAGCACTCCAGGACAGGGAGACAATGAGCAGTTCTTC. It encodes CASTPGQGDNEQFF.

The J gene is TRBJ1-2, the V gene TRBV5-1; TRBD1 agrees at 8 bases. The V segment lost 5 bases and the J segment 8 bases; nucleotides outside the gene matches: 8. Germline V lookup: CDR1 SGHRS, CDR2 YFSETQ. The CDR3 has 13 residues. Here the CDR3 reads CASSTGTGYGYTF. The CDR3 nucleotides read TGCGCCAGCAGTACCGGGACAGGCTACGGCTACACCTTC.

The CDR3 region has the DNA TGTGCCAGCACCTCAGGAGGGGACAGGGCTACAGATACGCAGTATTTT. It encodes CASTSGGDRATDTQYF. The chain joins TRBV25-1 to TRBJ2-3; 9 nucleotides match TRBD1. There are 16 residues in the CDR3. V shed 7 bases and J 3 bases; nucleotides not matched to a gene: 11. CDR1 and CDR2 from the germline V gene are MGHDK and SYGVNS. The variable domain in full, completed from reference TRBV25-1 and TRBJ2-3, reads EADIYQTPRYLVIGTGKKITLECSQTMGHDKMYWYQQDPGMELHLIHYSYGVNSTEKGDLSSESTVSRIRTEHFPLTLESARPSHTSQYLCASTSGGDRATDTQYFGPGTRLTVL.

This sequence joins TRBV25-1 and TRBJ1-1; D is uncertain. The germline gives CDR1 MGHDK, CDR2 SYGVNS. This CDR3 is 13 amino acids long. V was pared by 0 bases and J by 2 bases, with 4 bases between. The DNA for the CDR3 is TGTGCCAGCAGTGAATATAGAAACACTGAAGCTTTCTTT. The encoded protein is CASSEYRNTEAFF.

The V gene is TRBV16, the J gene TRBJ1-2, with D hard to call. Germline assignment: CDR1 KGHSY and CDR2 FQNENV. V gave up 0 bases and J gave up 8 bases, with 10 bases separating them. The CDR3 consists of 13 residues. This chain's CDR3 is CASSQSTVQGYTF. CDR3 DNA: TGTGCCAGCAGCCAATCCACAGTGCAAGGCTACACCTTC.

This chain joins TRBV10-3 and TRBJ1-1; TRBD1 matches 9 bases. Germline-derived CDR1 and CDR2 are ENHRY and SYGVKD. The CDR3 runs to 14 residues. The J segment lost 1 base and the V segment lost 7 bases, leaving 4 bases of the junction unmatched. CDR3 DNA sequence: TGTGCCATCACTACGGGACAGGGGAACACTGAAGCTTTCTTT. This translates into CAITTGQGNTEAFF.

In its sample, this clone was seen once. The chain carries TRBV5-1 and TRBJ1-4; 10 nucleotides agree with TRBD1. Germline V gene lookup returns CDR1 SGHRS and CDR2 YFSETQ. The CDR3 totals 17 residues. Germline trimming cut 3 bases from V and 7 bases from J; bases unmatched to any gene: 12. The CDR3 loop reads CASSSTGTGEGSEKLFF. The CDR3 DNA reads as TGCGCCAGCAGCTCAACCGGGACAGGGGAAGGAAGTGAAAAACTGTTTTTT.

This clone was observed a single time. This CDR3 reads CASSTDRDSYNYGYTF. CDR3 sequence (DNA): TGTGCCAGCTCAACGGACAGGGATTCCTATAACTATGGCTACACCTTC. The chain uses TRBV18 and TRBJ1-2; 8 bases are shared with TRBD1. This CDR3 is 16 amino acids long. The germline V gene has CDR1 KGHSH and CDR2 LQKENI. The ends lost 5 bases at V and 1 base at J; junction bases unmatched: 9.

The chain links TRBV2 to TRBJ1-2; TRBD1 agrees at 7 bases. Trimming cost V 6 bases and J 1 base; bases outside gene matches: 8. The germline CDR1 and CDR2 sequences are SNHLY and FYNNEI. CDR3 length: 15 amino acids. The CDR3 protein is CASSRGRNLNYGYTF. In nucleotides, the CDR3 is TGTGCCAGCAGCAGGGGGAGGAATCTTAACTATGGCTACACCTTC. Full variable domain (rest looked up from reference TRBV2 and TRBJ1-2): EPEVTQTPSHQVTQMGQEVILRCVPISNHLYFYWYRQILGQKVEFLVSFYNNEISEKSEIFDDQFSVERPDGSNFTLKIRSTKLEDSAMYFCASSRGRNLNYGYTFGSGTRLTVV.

The chain links TRBV12-3 or TRBV12-4 to TRBJ2-7; tentative D call: TRBD1 (5 bases). This CDR3 has 12 residues. Between the trimmed V and J ends, which lost 7 bases and 3 bases, there was a span of 10 bases. The chain's CDR3 is CASTRTGYEQYF. The CDR3 coding sequence is TGTGCCAGCACACGCACAGGCTACGAGCAGTACTTC.

This chain links TRBV5-1 with TRBJ2-3, with 9 bases fitting TRBD2. Germline V gene sequence: CDR1 SGHRS, CDR2 YFSETQ. This CDR3 region has 14 residues. Unmatched junction bases numbered 6, after V lost 3 bases and J lost 7 bases. Written as DNA, the CDR3 is TGCGCCAGCAGCTCCAGTAGCGGGAGAAATACGCAGTATTTT. This sequence encodes CASSSSSGRNTQYF.